This T cell receptor (beta chain) appears in the sequencing data of a study of T cell repertoires in ileal Crohn's disease. Study context: MI samples are biopsies from the surgical specimen's proximal margin. TCRB immunosequencing input was roughly 500 nanograms of biopsy DNA per sample. Study results and caveats: Active smokers at surgery had more clonal expansions than non-smokers. Every patient over 26.8% clonality showed endoscopic recurrence.

Note on this clone: The antigen is undetermined.

Sequencing was performed with immunoSEQ multiplex PCR; in TCRdb, only in-frame clones are kept and a portion is missing. The table lists about 3,000 clones, about nine tenths of them singletons. The time point denotes: proximal margin of the surgical specimen (macroscopically non-inflamed). V gave up 2 bases and J gave up 2 bases, with 11 bases separating them. Germline V gives CDR1 KGHSH, CDR2 LQKENI. CDR3 length equals 15 residues. V usage is TRBV18 and J usage is TRBJ2-3; D gene unclear. This receptor was obtained from an adult with Crohn's disease. Sequencing input: ileal tissue. DNA for the CDR3: TGTGCCAGCTCACCATGGGATGGGAACACAGATACGCAGTATTTT. Protein product: CASSPWDGNTDTQYF.